These 17 T cell receptor beta chains share one sample of origin, sequenced in a study of CD8+CD57+ T cells in acquired aplastic anemia. Genomic DNA acted as the template from which TCR beta VDJ combination and CDR3 sequence profiling were carried out. TCRdb independently ran MiXCR on the reads; one entry per CDR3 protein. The table lists under 350,000 distinct CDR3 sequences, under 60% of them singletons, with 1.3% in the top ten. Patients chosen for sequencing had CD8+CD57+ cells that had expanded, as shown by flow cytometry. Sequences were obtained from sorted CD4+, CD8+, or CD8+CD57+ T cells (not recorded which) from PBMCs. The receptor source for this set is a human donor with aplastic anemia.

The V and J genes are TRBV20-1 and TRBJ2-3; 9 bases align to TRBD2. The germline CDR1 and CDR2 sequences are DFQATT and SNEGSKA (reference sequence). Germline trimming cut 6 bases from V and 6 bases from J; bases unmatched to any gene: 16. This CDR3 has 16 amino acids. CDR3 coding DNA: TGCAGTGCCCAGGGCCTTAGCGGGGGCGACTCCGATACGCAGTATTTT. Its translation is CSAQGLSGGDSDTQYF.

The genes are TRBV5-1 and TRBJ2-7; D gene ambiguous. The CDR3 is made up of 11 amino acids. The germline CDR1 and CDR2 sequences are SGHRS and YFSETQ. Trimming left V 3 bases short and J 7 bases short, with 8 bases between. CDR3 DNA: TGCGCCAGCAGCTCGGGTCTAGAGCAGTACTTC. Its protein product is CASSSGLEQYF. Full variable domain (rest looked up from reference TRBV5-1 and TRBJ2-7): KAGVTQTPRYLIKTRGQQVTLSCSPISGHRSVSWYQQTPGQGLQFLFEYFSETQRNKGNFPGRFSGRQFSNSRSEMNVSTLELGDSALYLCASSSGLEQYFGPGTRLTVT.

In this sample, this clonotype turned up many times. The chain recombines TRBV6-4 with TRBJ1-6, with no clear D. Germline V lookup: CDR1 MRHNA, CDR2 SNTAGT. V gave up 3 bases and J gave up 4 bases, with 10 bases separating them. This CDR3 contains 15 residues. The CDR3 is CASSDSQVYNSPLHF. In DNA form, the CDR3 reads TGTGCCAGCAGTGATTCCCAGGTGTATAATTCACCCCTCCACTTT.

This clonotype came up a few times. One end of the junction does not line up with germline, which may come from a read error. V is TRBV7-2 and J is TRBJ2-1; 11 nucleotides line up with TRBD2. Germline V gene lookup returns CDR1 SGHTA and CDR2 FQGNSA. The CDR3 consists of 14 residues. In nucleotides, the CDR3 is TGCGCCAGCAGAAATAGCGGGAGGGCGGGTGAGCAGTTCTTC. It encodes CASRNSGRAGEQFF.

The sample holds many counts of this clonotype. The chain links TRBV6-6 to TRBJ2-7, with a possible D match to TRBD2 (7 bases). From germline, CDR1 is MNHNY and CDR2 SVGAGI (reference sequence). The CDR3 totals 16 residues. V lost 2 bases, J lost 2 bases, and 16 bases lay in between. The CDR3 bases are TGTGCCAGCAGTTACCCCCACAGGGAGGGAACCTACGAGCAGTACTTC. It yields the protein CASSYPHREGTYEQYF.

The count of this clonotype is one. The genes are TRBV29-1 and TRBJ1-5, with a possible D match to TRBD1 (5 bases). In germline, CDR1 is SQVTM, CDR2 ANQGSEA. The CDR3 is 14 amino acids. Trimming cost V 6 bases and J 5 bases, with 17 bases left between them. CDR3 protein: CSVAGRGGDQPQHF. The DNA of the CDR3 is TGCAGCGTCGCGGGACGCGGGGGAGATCAGCCCCAGCATTTT.

J is TRBJ2-3 and V is TRBV7-2; D gene unclear. The V gene lost 5 bases and the J gene lost 7 bases, with 4 bases spanning the gap. Germline V gene sequence: CDR1 SGHTA, CDR2 FQGNSA. The CDR3 contains 10 residues. CDR3 coding DNA: TGTGCCAGCAGCGAATATACGCAGTATTTT. This translates into CASSEYTQYF.

With regard to this clonotype: At one end, the junction sequence differs from germline, possibly due to a read error. The rearrangement joins TRBV7-3 to TRBJ2-1; D perhaps matches TRBD2 (6 bases). CDR3 length: 14 amino acids. CDR1 and CDR2 from the germline V gene are SGHTA and FQGTGA. CDR3 bases: TGTGCCAGCAGCTTACTAGCGTGGTCGGATGAGCTGTTCTTC. This sequence encodes CASSLLAWSDELFF.

The chain combines TRBV19 with TRBJ1-2, with D possibly TRBD1 on 6 matching bases. Trimming took 8 bases from V and 4 from J, leaving 26 bases between them. Germline V gene sequence: CDR1 LNHDA, CDR2 SQIVND (reference sequence). This CDR3 spans 17 amino acids. CDR3 in amino acids: CASDSRTLGSGVYGYTF. Written as DNA, the CDR3 is TGTGCCAGTGACAGTAGAACCCTTGGATCAGGGGTCTATGGCTACACCTTC.

The gene calls are TRBV7-9 and TRBJ1-1, with D unclear. Germline lookup yields CDR1 SEHNR and CDR2 FQNEAQ (reference sequence). The CDR3 sequence is 13 residues long. V lost 3 bases to trimming and J lost 5 bases, with 10 bases between them. The DNA for the CDR3 is TGTGCCAGCAGCTTGGACGGGGAGACTGAAGCTTTCTTT. The encoded protein is CASSLDGETEAFF. The entire variable domain, with the rest obtained from reference TRBV7-9 and TRBJ1-1, is as follows: DTGVSQNPRHKITKRGQNVTFRCDPISEHNRLYWYRQTLGQGPEFLTYFQNEAQLEKSRLLSDRFSAERPKGSFSTLEIQRTEQGDSAMYLCASSLDGETEAFFGQGTRLTVV.

The chain joins TRBV20-1 to TRBJ2-4; D gene ambiguous. From germline, CDR1 is DFQATT and CDR2 SNEGSKA (reference sequence). This CDR3 region has 13 residues. V was trimmed by 6 bases and J by 0 bases, leaving 9 bases between them. Here the CDR3 reads CSAGAVAKNIQYF. The CDR3 DNA sequence: TGCAGTGCCGGTGCAGTAGCCAAAAACATTCAGTACTTC.

CDR3 nucleotides: TGTGCCAGCTCTCCGGACCTCGGTGGCACTGAAGCTTTCTTT. Amino acid sequence: CASSPDLGGTEAFF. The chain links TRBV18 to TRBJ1-1; D is uncertain. The CDR3 covers 14 residues. With 6 bases removed from V and 4 bases from J, the gap between germline ends came to 15 bases. CDR1 and CDR2 from the germline V gene are KGHSH and LQKENI.

The table lists this clonotype with many counts. This rearrangement joins TRBV7-9 to TRBJ2-3; 9 bases map to TRBD2. The V and J ends lost 5 bases and 3 bases, in that order; junction bases with no gene match: 12. In germline, CDR1 is SEHNR, CDR2 FQNEAQ (reference sequence). The CDR3 contains 17 residues. The CDR3 region is CASSRYHSGRGTDTQYF. The DNA for the CDR3 is TGTGCCAGCAGCCGATACCATAGCGGGAGAGGTACAGATACGCAGTATTTT.

The chain employs TRBV10-3 and TRBJ2-7; 9 nucleotides line up with TRBD2. The CDR3 has 14 residues. From germline, CDR1 is ENHRY and CDR2 SYGVKD. The ends lost 7 bases at V and 3 bases at J; junction bases unmatched: 7. CDR3 DNA sequence: TGTGCCATCAAAGCGGGAGCGGGGGGCTACGAGCAGTACTTC. Residues: CAIKAGAGGYEQYF.

This clonotype appeared a few times. The J gene is TRBJ2-7, the V gene TRBV19; D not resolved. Deletions cut 5 bases from V and 0 bases from J, with 11 bases between. The CDR3 loop spans 14 amino acids. The germline V gene encodes CDR1 LNHDA and CDR2 SQIVND (reference sequence). CDR3 protein: CASSETTDSYEQYF. The CDR3 DNA reads TGTGCCAGTAGTGAGACCACGGACTCCTACGAGCAGTACTTC.

The chain employs TRBV11-2 and TRBJ2-1; 14 bases map to TRBD2. This CDR3 is built from 14 residues. Germline CDR1 and CDR2: SGHAT and FQNNGV. V lost 5 bases to trimming and J lost 10 bases; unmatched junction nucleotides: 4. This CDR3 reads CASSPRTSGGEQFF. CDR3 DNA: TGTGCCAGCAGCCCAAGGACTAGCGGGGGGGAGCAGTTCTTC.

A note on this clonotype: The CDR3 ends on some other residue instead of the conserved phenylalanine or tryptophan, so this is likely a read error. No DNA is shown, since the ends of the CDR3 on it are uncertain; the CDR3 is the one TCRdb lists. The chain uses TRBV7-9 and TRBJ1-6; whether TRBD1, the table's D call, matches the DNA was not checked. Termini included, the CDR3 measures 12 amino acids. Germline CDR1 reads SEHNR; CDR2 reads FQNEAQ (reference sequence). This CDR3 reads CASSNNRGPLLS.